This TCR beta chain came from a study of OX40 agonist ivuxolimab in advanced cancers. Study summary: It was permissible to have had prior anti-PD-1, anti-PD-L1 or anti-CTLA-4 therapy, and about 40% had some.

Clones were sequenced by immunoSEQ multiplex PCR, and TCRdb holds only the in-frame ones, with some missing. The table has roughly 35,000 clones, around 85% seen once. V was clipped by 5 bases and J by 8 bases, with 18 bases between them. Germline CDR1 is MNHEY and CDR2 is SVGAGI. The length of the CDR3 is 14 residues. This TCR was sampled from an adult with an advanced solid tumor such as melanoma, head and neck, liver or kidney cancer. This chain links TRBV6-5 with TRBJ1-2; weak D call: TRBD1 (6 bases). The source material was CD4+ or CD8+ T cells sorted from blood, sampled in a trial of the OX40 agonist ivuxolimab. The CDR3 nucleotides are TGTGCCAGCAGTGCAATGACAGGAGCATTGGGCTACACCTTC. Amino acid sequence: CASSAMTGALGYTF.